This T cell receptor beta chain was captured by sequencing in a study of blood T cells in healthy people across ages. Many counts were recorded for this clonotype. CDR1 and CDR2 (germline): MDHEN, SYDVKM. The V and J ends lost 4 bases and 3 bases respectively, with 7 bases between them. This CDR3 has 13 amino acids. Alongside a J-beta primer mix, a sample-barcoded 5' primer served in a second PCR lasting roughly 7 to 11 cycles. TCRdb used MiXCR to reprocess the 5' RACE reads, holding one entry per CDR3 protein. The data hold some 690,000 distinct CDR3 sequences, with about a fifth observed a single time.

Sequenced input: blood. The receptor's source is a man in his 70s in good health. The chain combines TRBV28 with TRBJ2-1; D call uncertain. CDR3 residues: CASSSPGYNEQFF. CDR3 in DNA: TGTGCCAGCAGTTCCCCAGGCTACAATGAGCAGTTCTTC.